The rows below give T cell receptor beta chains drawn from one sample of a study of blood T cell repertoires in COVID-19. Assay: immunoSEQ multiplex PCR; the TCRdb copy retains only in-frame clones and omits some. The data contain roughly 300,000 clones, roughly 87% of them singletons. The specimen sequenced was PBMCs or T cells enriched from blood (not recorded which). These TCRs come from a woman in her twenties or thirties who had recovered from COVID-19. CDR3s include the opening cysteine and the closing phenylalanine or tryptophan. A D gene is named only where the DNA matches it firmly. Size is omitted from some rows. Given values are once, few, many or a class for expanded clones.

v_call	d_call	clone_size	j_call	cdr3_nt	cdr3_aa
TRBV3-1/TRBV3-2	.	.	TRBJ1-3	TGTGCCAGCAGCCAAGACCGGAGATACGAGGACACTGGAAACACCATATATTTT	CASSQDRRYEDTGNTIYF
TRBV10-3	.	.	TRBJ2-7	TGTGCCATCAGACAGGGCTACGAGCAGTACTTC	CAIRQGYEQYF
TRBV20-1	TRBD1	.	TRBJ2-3	TGCAGTGCTAGTACCCGGGACAGGGGCACAGATACGCAGTATTTT	CSASTRDRGTDTQYF
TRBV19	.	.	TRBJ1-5	TGTGCCAGTAGTTCCAGGGGCCGGAGTGGCAATCAGCCCCAGCATTTT	CASSSRGRSGNQPQHF
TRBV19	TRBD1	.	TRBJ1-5	TGTGCCAGTACAGGGGGTGTTGGCAATCAGCCCCAGCATTTT	CASTGGVGNQPQHF
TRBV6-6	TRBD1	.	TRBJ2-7	TGTGCCAGCAGGGACAGGGGATTAGCAGGCGACGAGCAGTACTTC	CASRDRGLAGDEQYF
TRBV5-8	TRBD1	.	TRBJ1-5	TGTGCCAGCAGCTTGGTTACAGGGGGGAATCAGCCCCAGCATTTT	CASSLVTGGNQPQHF
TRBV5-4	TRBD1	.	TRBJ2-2	TGTGCCAGCGGAAGACAGGGAGCGACCGGGGAGCTGTTTTTT	CASGRQGATGELFF
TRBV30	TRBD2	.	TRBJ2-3	TGTGCCTGGAGAGGAATCGGGGGGAACACAGATACGCAGTATTTT	CAWRGIGGNTDTQYF
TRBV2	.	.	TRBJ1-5	TGTGCCAGCAGTAACGTACAGGGCAATCAGCCCCAGCATTTT	CASSNVQGNQPQHF
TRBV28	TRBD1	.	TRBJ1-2	TGTGCCAGCAGTTCAGCCGGGACAGGGTATGGCTACACCTTC	CASSSAGTGYGYTF
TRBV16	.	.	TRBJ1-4	TGTGCCAGCAGCTACGGGACACACCATGCAACTAATGAAAAACTGTTTTTT	CASSYGTHHATNEKLFF
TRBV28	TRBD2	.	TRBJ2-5	TGTGCCAGCAGTCCCTGGACTAGCGGGGGGGCCGGACAAGAGACCCAGTACTTC	CASSPWTSGGAGQETQYF
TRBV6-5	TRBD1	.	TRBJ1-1	TGTGCCAGCAGTTACCGGGACAGGGACACTGAAGCTTTCTTT	CASSYRDRDTEAFF
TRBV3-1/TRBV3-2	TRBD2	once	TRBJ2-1	TGTGCCAGCAGCCAAGCTAGCGGGGATAGTGAGCAGTTCTTC	CASSQASGDSEQFF
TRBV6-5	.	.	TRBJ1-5	TGTGCCAGCACCCCCGGGGGTAGCAATCAGCCCCAGCATTTT	CASTPGGSNQPQHF
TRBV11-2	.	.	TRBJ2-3	TGTGCCAGCAGCACCCGCAGGGGTTTCGCCACCACAGATACGCAGTATTTT	CASSTRRGFATTDTQYF
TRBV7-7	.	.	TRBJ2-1	TGTGCCAGCAGCTTAGGGAGGAGTCCACACAATGAGCAGTTCTTC	CASSLGRSPHNEQFF
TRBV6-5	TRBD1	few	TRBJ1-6	TGTGCCAGCACCCGAGGGGCAGGGGGTAATTCACCCCTCCACTTT	CASTRGAGGNSPLHF
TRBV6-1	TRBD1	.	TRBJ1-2	TGTGCCAGCAGTGATGCAGGGGGAGCGCGTGGCTACACCTTC	CASSDAGGARGYTF
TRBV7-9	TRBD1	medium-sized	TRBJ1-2	TGTGCCAGCAGTGACCAGGGGGCTAACTATGGCTACACCTTC	CASSDQGANYGYTF
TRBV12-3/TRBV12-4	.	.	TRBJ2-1	TGTGCCAGCAGCCGCGACAATGAGCAGTTCTTC	CASSRDNEQFF
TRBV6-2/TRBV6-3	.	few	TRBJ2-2	TGTGCCAGCAGCCCACTCCACAACACCGGGGAGCTGTTTTTT	CASSPLHNTGELFF
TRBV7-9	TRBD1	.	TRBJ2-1	TGTGCCAGCAGCTTAGCGGGTTGGGGACAGGGAAGGTACAATGAGCAGTTCTTC	CASSLAGWGQGRYNEQFF
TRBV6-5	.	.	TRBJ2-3	TGTGCCAGCAGTTCCCAGCGGGCTAGCACAGATACGCAGTATTTT	CASSSQRASTDTQYF
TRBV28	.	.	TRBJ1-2	TGTGCCAGCAGTTTACCTACAACAGGGTCGTCTGGCTACACCTTC	CASSLPTTGSSGYTF
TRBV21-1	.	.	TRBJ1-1	TGTGCCAGCAGCAAAGTAGGTAGGGCGGGACAGGGTTGGACTGAAGCTTTCTTT	CASSKVGRAGQGWTEAFF
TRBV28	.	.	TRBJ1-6	TGTGCCAGCAGCCCCACGACACACGGTTACTATAATTCACCCCTCCACTTT	CASSPTTHGYYNSPLHF
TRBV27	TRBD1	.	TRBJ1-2	TGTGCCAGCAGTACCCGGGACAGGGCATTCAATGGCTACACCTTC	CASSTRDRAFNGYTF
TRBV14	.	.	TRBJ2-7	TGTGCCAGCAGCCACCTGCCCCGGGGTGGTGTAATCTACGAGCAGTACTTC	CASSHLPRGGVIYEQYF
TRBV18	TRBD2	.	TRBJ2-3	TGTGCCAGCTCACCCCTAGCGGGGGCCGCCGCGGATACGCAGTATTTT	CASSPLAGAAADTQYF
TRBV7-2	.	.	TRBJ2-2	TGTGCCAGCAGCAACGAGGCTACCCAAGGGGCCGGGGAGCTGTTTTTT	CASSNEATQGAGELFF
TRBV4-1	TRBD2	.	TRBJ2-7	TGCGCCAGCAGCCAAGCCAGCGGGGGTGCCTACGAGCAGTACTTC	CASSQASGGAYEQYF
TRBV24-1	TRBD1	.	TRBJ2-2	TGTGCCACCAGTGATTTGGGGACAGGGGACACCGGGGAGCTGTTTTTT	CATSDLGTGDTGELFF
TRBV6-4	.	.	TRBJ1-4	TGTGCCAGCAGCACAGGGACGTCGCCAAATGAAAAACTGTTTTTT	CASSTGTSPNEKLFF
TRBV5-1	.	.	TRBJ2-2	TGCGCCAGCAGCTTGGCAGGGGCCGGCACCGGGGAGCTGTTTTTT	CASSLAGAGTGELFF
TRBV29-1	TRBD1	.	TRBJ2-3	TGCAGCGTCAGAGGACAGGTCACAGATACGCAGTATTTT	CSVRGQVTDTQYF